This T cell receptor beta chain was captured by sequencing in a study of regulatory T cells in long-lasting Graves disease. This clonotype came up many times. Stated time point: newly diagnosed GD, antithyroid drugs for less than 3 months. PBMC-extracted RNA yielded the TCR library. The patients were drawn from one endocrinology department in Xi'an, China. iRepertoire HTBI primers and Arm-PCR of CDR3 regions built TCR beta libraries. TCRdb ran MiXCR on the multiplex PCR reads and lists one entry per CDR3 protein. This sample has fewer than 650,000 distinct CDR3 sequences; 15% to 20% occur once, and the top ten carry more than 15%. The CDR3 has 14 residues. CDR1 is DFQATT, CDR2 SNEGSKA, per germline (reference sequence). The same specimen was also included in a second study, on T cells in Graves' hyperthyroidism and ophthalmopathy. Per that paper: HTBI primers were employed in a first-round RT-PCR of the TCR CDR3.

Sample: peripheral blood mononuclear cells (PBMCs), taken at new diagnosis, from a patient treated with antithyroid drugs. The chain employs TRBV20-1 and TRBJ2-1, with 7 positions matching TRBD2. This sequence originates from a woman younger than 45 with Graves disease. CDR3 bases: TGCAGCGCCCCAGAGGGCGGGAGCAGTGTTGAGCAGTTCTTC. Translation: CSAPEGGSSVEQFF.